This T cell receptor beta chain was obtained from a study of T cells after yellow fever vaccination. TCR cDNA, made by 5'RACE template switching, carried an added universal primer site and UMIs. TCRdb passed the 5' RACE reads through MiXCR, listing each CDR3 protein once. This sample has hundreds of thousands of distinct CDR3 sequences; approximately 15% occur once, and the top ten carry roughly 13%. The V gene lost 4 bases and the J gene lost 7 bases, with 11 bases spanning the gap. Germline values: CDR1 MNHEY, CDR2 SVGAGI. The CDR3 totals 13 residues. This clonotype was seen a handful of times. Its matching antigen is unknown. Study results and caveats: The booster response re-showed most primary clones: 96% CD4, around 90% CD8. Among all clonotypes, a small share was observed in both CD4 and CD8 compartments.

Sequences were derived from PBMCs, sampled on the day of the yellow fever booster vaccination. J is TRBJ1-5 and V is TRBV6-5; D is unresolved. The source is a man younger than 40 who received the YFV17D yellow fever vaccine. This CDR3 reads CASSLDMRQPQHF. The CDR3 region has the DNA TGTGCCAGCAGTTTAGACATGAGACAGCCCCAGCATTTT.